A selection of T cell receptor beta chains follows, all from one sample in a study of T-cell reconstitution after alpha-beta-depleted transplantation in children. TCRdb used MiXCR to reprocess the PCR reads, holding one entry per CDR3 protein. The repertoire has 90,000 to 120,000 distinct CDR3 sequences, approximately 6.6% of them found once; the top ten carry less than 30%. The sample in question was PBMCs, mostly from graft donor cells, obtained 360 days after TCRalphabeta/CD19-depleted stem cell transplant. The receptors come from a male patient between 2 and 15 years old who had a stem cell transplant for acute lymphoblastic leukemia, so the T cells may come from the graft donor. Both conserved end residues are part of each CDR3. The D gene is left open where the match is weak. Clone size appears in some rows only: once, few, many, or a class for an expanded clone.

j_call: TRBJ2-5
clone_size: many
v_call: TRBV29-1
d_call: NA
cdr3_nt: TGCAGCGTTGCCGTTTACCAAGAGACCCAGTACTTC
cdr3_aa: CSVAVYQETQYF

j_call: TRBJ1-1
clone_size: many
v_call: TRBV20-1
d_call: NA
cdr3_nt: TGCAGTGCTAGGTTCCTTGGCACTGAAGCTTTCTTT
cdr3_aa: CSARFLGTEAFF

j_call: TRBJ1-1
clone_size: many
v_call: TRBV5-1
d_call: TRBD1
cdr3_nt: TGCGCCAGCAGCTATCGACAGGGCACTGAAGCTTTCTTT
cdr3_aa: CASSYRQGTEAFF

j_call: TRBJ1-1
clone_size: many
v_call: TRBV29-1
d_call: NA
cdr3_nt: TGCAGCGTTGACAGGAACACTGAAGCTTTCTTT
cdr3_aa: CSVDRNTEAFF

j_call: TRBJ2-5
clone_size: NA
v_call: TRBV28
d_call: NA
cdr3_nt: TGTGCCAGCAGTCCTCTAGGACCAGGACTGCAAGAGACCCAGTACTTC
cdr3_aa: CASSPLGPGLQETQYF

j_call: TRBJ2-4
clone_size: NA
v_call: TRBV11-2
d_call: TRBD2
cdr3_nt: TGTGCCAGCAGCCCCCCGGGGGGGGGAGGGGGCATTCAGTACTTC
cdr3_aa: CASSPPGGGGGIQYF

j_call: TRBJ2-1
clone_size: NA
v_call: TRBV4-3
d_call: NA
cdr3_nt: TGCGCCAGCAGCCAAGGCGCCGGGCCGCTGGGGAATGAGCAGTTCTTC
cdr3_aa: CASSQGAGPLGNEQFF

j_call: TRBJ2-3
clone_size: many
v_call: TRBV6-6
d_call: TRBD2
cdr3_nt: TGTGCCAGCAGTTCCCTTAGCGGGGGATTGGAGTATTTT
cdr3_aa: CASSSLSGGLEYF

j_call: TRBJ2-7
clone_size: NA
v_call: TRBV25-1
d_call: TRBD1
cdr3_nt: TGTGCCAGCAAGGGACAGTTTACCTACGAGCAGTACTTC
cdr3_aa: CASKGQFTYEQYF

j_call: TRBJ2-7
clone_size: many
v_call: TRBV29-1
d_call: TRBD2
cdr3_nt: TGCAGCGCCACACTAGCGCCGGGGGAGCAGTACTTC
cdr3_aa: CSATLAPGEQYF

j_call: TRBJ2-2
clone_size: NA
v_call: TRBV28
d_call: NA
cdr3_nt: TGTGCCTGTAGGGGGGCCCCCACCCCCCTAGCCGCGAACACCGGGGAGCTGTTTTTT
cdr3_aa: CACRGAPTPLAANTGELFF

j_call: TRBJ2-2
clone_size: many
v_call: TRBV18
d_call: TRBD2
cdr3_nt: TGTGCCAGCTCAACTGGTAGCGGGAGGTTGAACACCGGGGAGCTGTTTTTT
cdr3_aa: CASSTGSGRLNTGELFF

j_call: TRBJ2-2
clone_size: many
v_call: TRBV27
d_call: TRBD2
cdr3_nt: TGTGCCAGCAGTCCCCCTTTAGCGGGAGTAAGGTCCGGGGAGCTGTTTTTT
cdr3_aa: CASSPPLAGVRSGELFF

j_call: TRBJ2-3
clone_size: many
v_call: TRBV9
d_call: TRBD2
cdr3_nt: TGTGCCAGCAGCGTCCGGGTAGCGGGCCTCACAGATACGCAGTATTTT
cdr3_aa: CASSVRVAGLTDTQYF

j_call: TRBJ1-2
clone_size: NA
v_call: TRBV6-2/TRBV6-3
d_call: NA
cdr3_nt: TGTGCCACCAGTTATTTGGTCCTGGACAGTTTTTACTATGGCTACACCTTC
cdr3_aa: CATSYLVLDSFYYGYTF

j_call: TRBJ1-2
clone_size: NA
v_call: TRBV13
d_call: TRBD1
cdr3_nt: TGTGCCAGCAGCCCGCGTCGGCAGGGGGGCTATGGCTACACCTTC
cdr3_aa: CASSPRRQGGYGYTF

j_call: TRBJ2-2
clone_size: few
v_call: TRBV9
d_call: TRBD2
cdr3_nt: TGTGCCAGCAGGGTCACGGGACTAGCCGGCACCGGGGAGCTGTTTTTT
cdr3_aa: CASRVTGLAGTGELFF

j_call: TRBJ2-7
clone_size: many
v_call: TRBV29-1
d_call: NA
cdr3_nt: TGCAGCGTTGACGCAGGTTCAGGCCACGAGCAGTACTTC
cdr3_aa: CSVDAGSGHEQYF

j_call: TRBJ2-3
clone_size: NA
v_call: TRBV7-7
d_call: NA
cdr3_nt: TGTGCTAGCAGCTTGGGAGTGGGTCGCCAGGGGCGAGATACGCAGTATTTT
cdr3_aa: CASSLGVGRQGRDTQYF

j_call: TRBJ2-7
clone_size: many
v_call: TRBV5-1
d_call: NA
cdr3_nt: TGCGCCAGCAGCTTCCAGGGGGGATCCTACGAGCAGTACTTC
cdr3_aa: CASSFQGGSYEQYF

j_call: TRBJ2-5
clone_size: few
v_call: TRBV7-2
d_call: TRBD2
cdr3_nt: TGTGCCAGCAGCCGCCAGGGAGGGGAGACCCAGTACTTC
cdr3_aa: CASSRQGGETQYF

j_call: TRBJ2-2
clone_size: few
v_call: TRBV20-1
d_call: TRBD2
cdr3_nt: TGCAGTGCTTTCCTAGCGGGAGTCGACACCGGGGAGCTGTTTTTT
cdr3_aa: CSAFLAGVDTGELFF

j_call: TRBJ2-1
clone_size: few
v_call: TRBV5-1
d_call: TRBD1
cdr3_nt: TGCGCCAGCAGCTTGGAGGGACAGGGAACCTACAATGAGCAGTTCTTC
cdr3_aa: CASSLEGQGTYNEQFF

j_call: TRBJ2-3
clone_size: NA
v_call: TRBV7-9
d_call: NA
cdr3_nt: TGTGCCGCCCGGAGGGGGGCTACTTGGGCAGATACGCAGTATTTT
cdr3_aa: CAARRGATWADTQYF

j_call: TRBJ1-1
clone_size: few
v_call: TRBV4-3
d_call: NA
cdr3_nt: TGCGCCAGCAGCCAACCCCCCGGCCCGACGGCTTTCTTT
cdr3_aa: CASSQPPGPTAFF

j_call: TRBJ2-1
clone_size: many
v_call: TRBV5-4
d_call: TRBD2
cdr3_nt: TGTGCCAGCAACCCCGGGGGGGGAAATGAGCAGTTCTTC
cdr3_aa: CASNPGGGNEQFF

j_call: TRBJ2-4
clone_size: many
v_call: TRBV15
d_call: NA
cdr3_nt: TGTGCCACCAGAGGCCGAGGGAACATTCAGTACTTC
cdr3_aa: CATRGRGNIQYF

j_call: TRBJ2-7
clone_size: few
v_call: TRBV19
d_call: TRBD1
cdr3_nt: TGTGCCAGTAGGTTGACAGGGGGCGGCTACGAGCAGTACTTC
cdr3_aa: CASRLTGGGYEQYF

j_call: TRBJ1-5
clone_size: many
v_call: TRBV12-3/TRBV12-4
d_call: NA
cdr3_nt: TGTGCCAGCAGTTTCGGCCGTATAGAGCCCCAGCATTTT
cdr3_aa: CASSFGRIEPQHF

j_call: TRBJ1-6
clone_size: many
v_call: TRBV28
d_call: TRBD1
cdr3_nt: TGTGCCAGCACCCCCCAGGGGGCAATTGATAATTCACCCCTCCACTTT
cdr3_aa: CASTPQGAIDNSPLHF

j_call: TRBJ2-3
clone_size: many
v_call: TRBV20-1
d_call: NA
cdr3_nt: TGCAGTGCTAGCGCCTATTCAGATACGCAGTATTTT
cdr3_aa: CSASAYSDTQYF

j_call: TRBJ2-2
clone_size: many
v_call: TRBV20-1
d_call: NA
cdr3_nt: TGCAGTGCTAGAGATGTGGCAGGGTGGGAGCACACCGGGGAGCTGTTTTTT
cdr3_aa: CSARDVAGWEHTGELFF

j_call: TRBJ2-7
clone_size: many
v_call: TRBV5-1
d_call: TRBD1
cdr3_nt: TGCGCCAGCAGCTTGAGACAGGGGTACGAGCAGTACTTC
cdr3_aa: CASSLRQGYEQYF

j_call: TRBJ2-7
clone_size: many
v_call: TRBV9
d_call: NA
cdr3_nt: TGTGCCAGCAACCGGGGCGGCGGGACCCCCTACGAGCAGTACTTC
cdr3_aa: CASNRGGGTPYEQYF

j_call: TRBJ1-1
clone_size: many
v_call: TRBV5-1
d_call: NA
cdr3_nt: TGCGCCAGCAGCTTTACGGAGGGGGTATATACTGAAGCTTTCTTT
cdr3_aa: CASSFTEGVYTEAFF

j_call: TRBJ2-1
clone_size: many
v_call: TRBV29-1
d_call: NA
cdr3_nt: TGCAGCGGCAACGGCAGGAATGAGCAGTTCTTC
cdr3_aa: CSGNGRNEQFF

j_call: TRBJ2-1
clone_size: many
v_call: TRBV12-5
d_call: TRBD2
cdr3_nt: TGTGCTAGTGGTTTAGCGGGATCCTACAATGAGCAGTTCTTC
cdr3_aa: CASGLAGSYNEQFF

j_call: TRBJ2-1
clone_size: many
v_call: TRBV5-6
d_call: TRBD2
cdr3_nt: TGTGCCAGCAGCGATACTAGCGGAGCAGGGCAGTTCTTC
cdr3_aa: CASSDTSGAGQFF

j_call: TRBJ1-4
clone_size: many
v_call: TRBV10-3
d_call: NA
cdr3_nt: TGTGCCATCGGGCGTCCTGAAAAACTGTTTTTT
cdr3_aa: CAIGRPEKLFF

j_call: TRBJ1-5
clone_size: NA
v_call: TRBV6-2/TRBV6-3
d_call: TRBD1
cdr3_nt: TGTGCCAGCACGAGACAGGGACATCAGCCCCAGCATTTT
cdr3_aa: CASTRQGHQPQHF

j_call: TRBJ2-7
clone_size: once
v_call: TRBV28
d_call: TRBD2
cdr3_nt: TGTGCCAGCAGTTCTAGCGGGATAGGGGACTTC
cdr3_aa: CASSSSGIGDF

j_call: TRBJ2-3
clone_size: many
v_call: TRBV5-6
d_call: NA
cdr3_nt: TGTGCCAGCAGCTTTAAAACCCCCCACAGGGCAGATACGCAGTATTTT
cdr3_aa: CASSFKTPHRADTQYF

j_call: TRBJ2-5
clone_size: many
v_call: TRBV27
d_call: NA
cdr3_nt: TGTGCCAGCCGCCCCAGCTGGTACCAAGAGACCCAGTACTTC
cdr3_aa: CASRPSWYQETQYF

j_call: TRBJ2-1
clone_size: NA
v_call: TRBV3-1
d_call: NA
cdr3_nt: TGTGCCTTCTGTGTCGGGACTGTACTAAGGTTCAGCTCCTACAATGAGCAGTTCTTC
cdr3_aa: CAFCVGTVLRFSSYNEQFF

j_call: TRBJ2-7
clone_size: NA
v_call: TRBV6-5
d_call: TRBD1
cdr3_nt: TGTGCCAGCAGTTACTCGCTGGACAGGGGAGCTGAGCAGTACTTC
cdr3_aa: CASSYSLDRGAEQYF

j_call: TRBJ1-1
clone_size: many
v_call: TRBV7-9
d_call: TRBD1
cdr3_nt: TGTGCCAGCAGCGTACAGGGGGCGAGAACTGAAGCTTTCTTT
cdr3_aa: CASSVQGARTEAFF

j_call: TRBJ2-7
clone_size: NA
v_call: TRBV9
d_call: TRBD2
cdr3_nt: TGTGCCAGCAGCGTAGGGACTAGCGGGGCCTACGAGCAGTACTTC
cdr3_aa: CASSVGTSGAYEQYF

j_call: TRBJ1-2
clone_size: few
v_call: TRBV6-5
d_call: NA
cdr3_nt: TGTGCCAGCAGTTACTCTCGTAGGGCTCTCCGTGACTATGGCTACACCTTC
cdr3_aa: CASSYSRRALRDYGYTF

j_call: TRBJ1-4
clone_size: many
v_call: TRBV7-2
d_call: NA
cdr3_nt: TGTGCCAGCAGCTCCACTGAGTTTCGGCCCGGGGAAAAACTGTTTTTT
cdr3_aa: CASSSTEFRPGEKLFF

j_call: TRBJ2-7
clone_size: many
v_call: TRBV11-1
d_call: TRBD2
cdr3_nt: TGTGCCAGCAGCTTTAGCGGGAGTACCTACGAGCAGTACTTC
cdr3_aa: CASSFSGSTYEQYF

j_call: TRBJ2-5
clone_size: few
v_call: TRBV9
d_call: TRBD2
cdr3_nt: TGTGCCAGCAGCGTAGCTGAGTATCTAGCGGGGGACCAAGAGACCCAGTACTTC
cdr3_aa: CASSVAEYLAGDQETQYF

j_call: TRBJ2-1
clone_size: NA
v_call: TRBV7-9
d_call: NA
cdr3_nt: TGTGCCAGCAGCGGGGGGGGGGCGTGGAATGAGCAGTTCTTC
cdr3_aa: CASSGGGAWNEQFF

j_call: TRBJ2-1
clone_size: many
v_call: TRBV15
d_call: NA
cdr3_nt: TGTGCCACCAGCATCAGCAGGGATCGACTCAATGAGCAGTTCTTC
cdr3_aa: CATSISRDRLNEQFF